Sequencing of this T cell receptor beta chain was carried out in a study of OX40 agonist ivuxolimab in advanced cancers. This clone has only one observation. Sequencing was performed with immunoSEQ multiplex PCR; in TCRdb, only in-frame clones are kept and a portion is missing. The table has about 34,000 clones, about four fifths seen once. The CDR3 is 13 amino acids. V shed 9 bases and J shed 6 bases, with 15 bases lying between them. In germline, CDR1 is SGHNT, CDR2 YYREEE (reference sequence). The TCR sequence derives from an adult with an advanced solid tumor such as melanoma, head and neck, liver or kidney cancer. The V call is TRBV5-4, the J call TRBJ1-4; maybe TRBD1 (6 bases). Sequences were derived from CD4+ or CD8+ T cells sorted from blood, sampled in a trial of the OX40 agonist ivuxolimab. The chain's CDR3 is CATRGGGDEKLFF. DNA of the CDR3: TGTGCCACCCGCGGCGGGGGCGATGAAAAACTGTTTTTT.